This TCR beta chain was captured by sequencing in a study of cytomegalovirus exposure and HLA in healthy donors. Overall study results and limits: Earlier analysis yielded a pattern in which most TCR beta V segments were productive about 90% or about 30% of the time. Exclusion as indistinguishable affected some V segments, including TRBV6-2 and TRBV6-3.

In regard to this clone: Antigen unknown.

Researchers ran the PCR with 60 Vbeta and 13 Jbeta primers. Repertoires were generated with immunoSEQ multiplex PCR, while TCRdb's copy carries only in-frame clones and drops some. The sample holds over 150,000 clones, approximately 80% seen once. Trimming cost V 1 base and J 6 bases, with 9 bases left between them. This CDR3 has 13 residues. The germline CDR1 and CDR2 sequences are SGHAT and FQNNGV. The sample was PBMCs. This chain joins TRBV11-2 and TRBJ1-2; D unclear. The TCR comes from a woman in her forties or fifties in good health and CMV-seropositive. CDR3 sequence reads: CASSLGEWDGYTF. The DNA of the CDR3 is TGTGCCAGCAGCTTAGGGGAGTGGGATGGCTACACCTTC. The full variable domain, with the rest looked up from reference TRBV11-2 and TRBJ1-2, is EAGVAQSPRYKIIEKRQSVAFWCNPISGHATLYWYQQILGQGPKLLIQFQNNGVVDDSQLPKDRFSAERLKGVDSTLKIQPAKLEDSAVYLCASSLGEWDGYTFGSGTRLTVV.